This T cell receptor (beta chain) was identified in a study of CD8 T cells in Susac syndrome. Reverse transcription of about 0.5 to 1 ug RNA was carried out with random hexamers. By means of immunoSEQ multiplex PCR, TCR beta CDR3 spanning 54 Vbeta and 13 Jbeta underwent amplification. Via MiXCR, TCRdb re-called the immunoSEQ multiplex PCR reads, giving one row per CDR3 protein. The sample has approximately 130,000 distinct CDR3 sequences; approximately 90% are singletons. CD8+ and CD4+ blood T cells underwent TCR beta sequencing. Bulk CD8+ and CD4+ cells came from magnetic negative isolation; CD8+ TEMRA by FACS. The CDR3 consists of 17 residues. Germline V lookup: CDR1 LGHNA, CDR2 YSLEER. Trimming shortened V by 0 bases and J by 5 bases, and 18 bases separated the two germline ends.

The TCR was taken from a human donor with multiple sclerosis. Sample: CD8+ T cells from PBMCs. This sequence joins TRBV4-3 and TRBJ2-3; D gene ambiguous. CDR3 coding DNA: TGCGCCAGCAGCCAAGATCTTTCCTGTGTGGTATTAGATACGCAGTATTTT. It yields the protein CASSQDLSCVVLDTQYF.